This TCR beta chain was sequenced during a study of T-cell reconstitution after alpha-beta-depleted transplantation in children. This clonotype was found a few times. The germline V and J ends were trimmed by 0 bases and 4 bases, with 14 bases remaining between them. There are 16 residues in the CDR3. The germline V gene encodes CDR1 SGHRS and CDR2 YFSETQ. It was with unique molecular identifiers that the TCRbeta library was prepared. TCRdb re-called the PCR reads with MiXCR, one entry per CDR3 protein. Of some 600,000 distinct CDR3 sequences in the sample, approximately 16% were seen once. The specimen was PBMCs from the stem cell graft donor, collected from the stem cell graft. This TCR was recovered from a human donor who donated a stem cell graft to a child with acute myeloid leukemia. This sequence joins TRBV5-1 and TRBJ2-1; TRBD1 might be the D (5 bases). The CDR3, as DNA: TGCGCCAGCAGCTTGGCCAGAGACAGACATTACAATGAGCAGTTCTTC. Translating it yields CASSLARDRHYNEQFF.